The rows below give T cell receptor beta chains drawn from one sample of a study of PD-1 blockade in classical Hodgkin lymphoma. Data came from immunoSEQ multiplex PCR; TCRdb stores just in-frame clones and leaves some out. The sample holds approximately 100,000 clones, about 83% seen once. Here the sequenced sample was peripheral blood mononuclear cells (PBMCs), taken before the fourth cycle of nivolumab. The receptors were sampled from a human donor with classical Hodgkin lymphoma. Each CDR3 is given with its conserved first and last residue. A D gene is named only where the DNA matches it firmly. Not every row has a clone size; where given, it reads once, few, many or a size class.

CDR3aa,CDR3nt,d_gene,j_gene,v_gene,abundance
CASRLSGGAANYGYTF,TGTGCCAGCAGGCTCTCCGGGGGAGCCGCTAACTATGGCTACACCTTC,NA,TRBJ1-2,TRBV28,NA
CASSLTGTADTQYF,TGCGCCAGCAGCTTGACGGGTACCGCAGATACGCAGTATTTT,NA,TRBJ2-3,TRBV5-1,once
CASSVDGTPGTEAFF,TGTGCCAGCAGCGTAGATGGGACCCCAGGGACTGAAGCTTTCTTT,NA,TRBJ1-1,TRBV9,NA
CASSPVGRSQETQYF,TGTGCCAGCAGCCCGGTGGGGAGGTCGCAAGAGACCCAGTACTTC,NA,TRBJ2-5,TRBV5-6,NA
CASSLTGFDEKLFF,TGTGCCAGCAGCTTGACAGGGTTTGATGAAAAACTGTTTTTT,TRBD1,TRBJ1-4,TRBV11-2,NA
CASSIGALAGKQFF,TGTGCCAGTAGTATAGGGGCACTAGCTGGTAAGCAGTTCTTC,NA,TRBJ2-1,TRBV19,once
CASSKVPETRARNEQFF,TGTGCCAGCAGCAAAGTCCCCGAGACAAGGGCCCGTAATGAGCAGTTCTTC,NA,TRBJ2-1,TRBV21-1,NA
CASSLKASGNTIYF,TGTGCCAGCAGCTTAAAGGCCTCTGGAAACACCATATATTTT,NA,TRBJ1-3,TRBV7-9,NA
CASSLAGQTIYGYTF,TGTGCCAGCAGCTTGGCGGGACAGACTATCTATGGCTACACCTTC,TRBD1,TRBJ1-2,TRBV5-4,NA
CASSGVWDEQYF,TGTGCCAGCAGTGGGGTTTGGGACGAGCAGTACTTC,NA,TRBJ2-7,TRBV6-1,NA
CASSSTGGAYNEQFF,TGTGCCAGCAGCTCCACAGGGGGCGCCTACAATGAGCAGTTCTTC,TRBD1,TRBJ2-1,TRBV11-2,NA
CASTRQGNTEAFF,TGTGCCTCCACGCGGCAGGGGAACACTGAAGCTTTCTTT,NA,TRBJ1-1,TRBV7-8,NA
CAWSRDRGRQGRATF,TGTGCCTGGAGCCGCGACAGGGGGCGCCAGGGCCGCGCCACCTTC,TRBD1,TRBJ1-2,TRBV30,NA
CASSPRGPDTQYF,TGTGCCAGCAGTCCCAGGGGACCAGATACGCAGTATTTT,NA,TRBJ2-3,TRBV7-9,few
CASTPNPGGDYEQYF,TGTGCCAGCACCCCGAACCCGGGCGGGGATTACGAGCAGTACTTC,NA,TRBJ2-7,TRBV7-2,NA
CASSQAAGTPEAFF,TGCGCCAGCAGCCAAGCGGCAGGGACCCCTGAAGCTTTCTTT,NA,TRBJ1-1,TRBV4-1,NA
CASSAGLAGNEQFF,TGCGCCAGCAGCGCAGGACTAGCGGGGAATGAGCAGTTCTTC,TRBD2,TRBJ2-1,TRBV5-1,NA